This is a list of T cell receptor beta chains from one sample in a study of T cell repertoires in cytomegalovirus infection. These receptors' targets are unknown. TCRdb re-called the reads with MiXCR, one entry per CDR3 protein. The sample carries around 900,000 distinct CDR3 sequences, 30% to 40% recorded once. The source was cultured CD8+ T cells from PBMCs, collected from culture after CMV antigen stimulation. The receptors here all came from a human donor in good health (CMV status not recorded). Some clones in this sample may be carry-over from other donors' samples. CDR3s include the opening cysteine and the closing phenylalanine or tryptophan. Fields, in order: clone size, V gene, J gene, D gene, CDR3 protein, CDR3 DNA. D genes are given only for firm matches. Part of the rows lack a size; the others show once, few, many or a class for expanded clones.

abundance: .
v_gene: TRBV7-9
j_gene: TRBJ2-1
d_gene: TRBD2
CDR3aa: CASSLAGGGPLGEQFF
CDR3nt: TGTGCCAGCAGCTTAGCGGGCGGGGGACCCCTGGGTGAGCAGTTCTTC

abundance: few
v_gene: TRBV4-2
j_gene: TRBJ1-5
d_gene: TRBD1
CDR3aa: CASSPRGTGDQPQHF
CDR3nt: TGTGCCAGCAGCCCCAGGGGGACAGGGGATCAGCCCCAGCATTTT

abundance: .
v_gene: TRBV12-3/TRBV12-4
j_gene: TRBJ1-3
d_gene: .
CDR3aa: CASSPNTIYF
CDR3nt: TGTGCCAGCAGTCCGAACACCATATATTTT

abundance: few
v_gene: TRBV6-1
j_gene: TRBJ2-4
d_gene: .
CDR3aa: CASYLTEAKNIQYF
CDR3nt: TGTGCCAGTTACTTGACAGAAGCCAAAAACATTCAGTACTTC

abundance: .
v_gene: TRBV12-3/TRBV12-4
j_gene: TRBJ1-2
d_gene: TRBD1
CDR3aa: CASSSGQDFHYGYTF
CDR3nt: TGTGCCAGCAGTTCCGGACAGGACTTCCACTATGGCTACACCTTC

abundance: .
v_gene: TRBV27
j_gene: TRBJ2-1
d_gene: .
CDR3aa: CASTLLRALYNEQFF
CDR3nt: TGTGCCAGCACCCTCTTGAGGGCCTTATACAATGAGCAGTTCTTC

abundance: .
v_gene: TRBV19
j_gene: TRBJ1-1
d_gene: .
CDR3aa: CASSIWGVGTEAFF
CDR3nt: TGTGCCAGTAGTATTTGGGGGGTTGGCACTGAAGCTTTCTTT

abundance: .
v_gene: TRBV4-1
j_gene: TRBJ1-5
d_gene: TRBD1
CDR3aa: CASSQDEGAKGSQPQHF
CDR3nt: TGCGCCAGCAGCCAAGATGAGGGGGCTAAAGGGAGTCAGCCCCAGCATTTT

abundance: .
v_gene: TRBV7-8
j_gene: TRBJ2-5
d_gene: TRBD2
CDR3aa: CASSLGTGGPRKETQYF
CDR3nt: TGTGCCAGCAGCTTAGGAACGGGGGGGCCAAGGAAAGAGACCCAGTACTTC

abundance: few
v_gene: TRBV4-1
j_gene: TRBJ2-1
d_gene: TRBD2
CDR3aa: CASSQDGLAGGPYNEQFF
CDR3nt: TGCGCCAGCAGCCAAGATGGGCTAGCGGGGGGACCCTACAATGAGCAGTTCTTC

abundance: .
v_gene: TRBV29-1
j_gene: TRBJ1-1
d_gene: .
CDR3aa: CSVNRPSEAFF
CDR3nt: TGCAGCGTCAATCGTCCGTCTGAAGCTTTCTTT

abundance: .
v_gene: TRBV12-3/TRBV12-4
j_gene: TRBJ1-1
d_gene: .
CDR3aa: CASSFGVPEAFF
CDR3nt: TGTGCCAGCAGTTTTGGGGTCCCTGAAGCTTTCTTT

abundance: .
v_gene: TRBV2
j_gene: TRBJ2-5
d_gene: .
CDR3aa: CASSEPLLETQYF
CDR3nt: TGTGCCAGCAGTGAACCCTTGCTGGAGACCCAGTACTTC

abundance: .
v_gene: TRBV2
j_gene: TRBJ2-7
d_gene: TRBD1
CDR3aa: CASSDPGQDDYEQYF
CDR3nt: TGTGCCAGCAGTGACCCGGGACAGGACGATTACGAGCAGTACTTC

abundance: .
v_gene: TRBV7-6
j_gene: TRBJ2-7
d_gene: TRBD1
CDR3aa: CASSKGTGINYEQYF
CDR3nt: TGTGCCAGCAGCAAGGGGACAGGGATTAACTACGAGCAGTACTTC

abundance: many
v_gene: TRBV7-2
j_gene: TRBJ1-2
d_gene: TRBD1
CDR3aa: CASSLGQGARGYTF
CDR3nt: TGTGCCAGCAGCTTAGGACAGGGGGCGAGGGGCTACACCTTC

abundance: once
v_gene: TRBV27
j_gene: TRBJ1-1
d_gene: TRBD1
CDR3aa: CASQTEGAPDTEAFF
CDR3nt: TGTGCCAGCCAAACCGAGGGGGCGCCGGACACTGAAGCTTTCTTT

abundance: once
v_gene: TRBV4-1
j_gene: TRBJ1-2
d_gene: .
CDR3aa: CASSQVGTYGYTF
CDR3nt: TGCGCCAGCAGCCAAGTGGGGACCTATGGCTACACCTTC

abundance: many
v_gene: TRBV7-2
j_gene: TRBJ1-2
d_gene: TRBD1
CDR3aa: CASSLGGGGHYGYTF
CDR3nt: TGTGCCAGCAGCTTAGGGGGAGGGGGCCACTATGGCTACACCTTC

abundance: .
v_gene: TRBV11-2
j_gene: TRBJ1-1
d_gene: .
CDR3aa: CASSLRDSPMNTEAFF
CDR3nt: TGTGCCAGCAGCTTAAGGGATTCACCCATGAACACTGAAGCTTTCTTT

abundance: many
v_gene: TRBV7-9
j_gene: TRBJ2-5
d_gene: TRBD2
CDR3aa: CASSYSGGDEETQYF
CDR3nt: TGTGCCAGCAGCTATAGCGGGGGGGATGAGGAGACCCAGTACTTC

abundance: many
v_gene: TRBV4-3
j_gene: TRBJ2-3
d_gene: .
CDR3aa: CASSPGGEDTQYF
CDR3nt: TGCGCCAGCAGCCCTGGCGGGGAGGATACGCAGTATTTT

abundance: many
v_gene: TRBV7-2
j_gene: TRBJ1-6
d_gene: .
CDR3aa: CASSSADNLQNSPLHF
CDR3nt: TGTGCCAGCAGCTCGGCGGATAACCTACAAAATTCACCCCTCCACTTT

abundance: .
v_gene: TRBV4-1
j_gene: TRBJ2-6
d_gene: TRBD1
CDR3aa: CASSQDSGGASGANVLTF
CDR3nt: TGCGCCAGCAGCCAAGATTCAGGGGGCGCCTCTGGGGCCAACGTCCTGACTTTC

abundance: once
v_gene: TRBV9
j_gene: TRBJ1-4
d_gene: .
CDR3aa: CASSPPGLGVLFF
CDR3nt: TGTGCCAGCAGTCCCCCGGGGCTGGGAGTACTGTTTTTT

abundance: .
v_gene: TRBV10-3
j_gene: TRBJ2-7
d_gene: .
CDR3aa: CAISVGDVAYEQYF
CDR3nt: TGTGCCATCAGTGTAGGGGACGTTGCCTACGAGCAGTACTTC

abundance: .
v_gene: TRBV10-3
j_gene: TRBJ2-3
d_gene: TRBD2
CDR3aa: CAIGAGVYSDTQYF
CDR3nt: TGTGCCATCGGGGCGGGGGTTTACTCGGATACGCAGTATTTT

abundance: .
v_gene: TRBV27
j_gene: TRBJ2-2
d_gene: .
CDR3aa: CASSTGLSTGELFF
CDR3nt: TGTGCCAGCAGTACGGGACTGAGCACCGGGGAGCTGTTTTTT

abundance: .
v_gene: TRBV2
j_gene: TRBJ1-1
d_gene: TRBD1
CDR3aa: CASPTGDSSGMNTEAFF
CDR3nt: TGTGCCAGTCCAACAGGGGATTCTTCGGGAATGAACACTGAAGCTTTCTTT

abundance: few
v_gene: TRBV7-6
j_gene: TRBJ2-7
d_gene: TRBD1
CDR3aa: CASSIGQASSYEQYF
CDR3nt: TGTGCCAGCAGCATAGGACAGGCGAGCTCCTACGAGCAGTACTTC

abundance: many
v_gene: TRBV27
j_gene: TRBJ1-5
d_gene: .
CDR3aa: CASSLSPGLNQPQHF
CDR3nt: TGTGCCAGCAGTTTATCACCGGGACTCAATCAGCCCCAGCATTTT

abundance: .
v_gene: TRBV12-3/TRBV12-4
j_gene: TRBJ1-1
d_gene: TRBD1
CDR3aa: CASSGTVGTEAFF
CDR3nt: TGTGCCAGCAGCGGGACAGTTGGCACTGAAGCTTTCTTT

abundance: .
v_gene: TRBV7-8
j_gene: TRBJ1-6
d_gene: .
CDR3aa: CASSLDGNRFYNSPLHF
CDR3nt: TGTGCCAGCAGCTTAGATGGAAACAGGTTCTATAATTCACCCCTCCACTTT

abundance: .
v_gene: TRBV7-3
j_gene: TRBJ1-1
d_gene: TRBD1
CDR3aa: CASSFEMGGDRLDTEAFF
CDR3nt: TGTGCCAGCAGCTTTGAAATGGGAGGGGACAGGCTGGACACTGAAGCTTTCTTT

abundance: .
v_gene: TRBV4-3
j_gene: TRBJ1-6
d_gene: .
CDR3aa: CASSQEAGDSPLHF
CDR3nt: TGCGCCAGCAGCCAAGAGGCCGGGGATTCACCCCTCCACTTT

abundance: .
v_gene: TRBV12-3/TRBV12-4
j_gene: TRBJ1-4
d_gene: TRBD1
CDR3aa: CASSSTGWTNEKLFF
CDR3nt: TGTGCCAGCAGTTCGACAGGGTGGACTAATGAAAAACTGTTTTTT

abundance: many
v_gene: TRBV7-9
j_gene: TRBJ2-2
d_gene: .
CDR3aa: CASSFFEEGANGELFF
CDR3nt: TGTGCCAGCAGCTTTTTCGAGGAGGGGGCAAACGGGGAGCTGTTTTTT

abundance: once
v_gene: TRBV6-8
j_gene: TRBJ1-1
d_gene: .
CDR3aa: CASSRTRTIGTEAFF
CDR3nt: TGTGCCAGCAGCCGCACGCGGACCATTGGCACTGAAGCTTTCTTT

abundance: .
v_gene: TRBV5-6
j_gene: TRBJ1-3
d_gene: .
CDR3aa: CASSSRGGSGNTIYF
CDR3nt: TGTGCCAGCAGCTCCCGGGGAGGGAGTGGAAACACCATATATTTT

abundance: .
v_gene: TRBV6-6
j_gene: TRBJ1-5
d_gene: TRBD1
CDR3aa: CASSYVRGHQPRHF
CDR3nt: TGTGCCAGCAGTTACGTCAGGGGGCATCAGCCCCGGCATTTT

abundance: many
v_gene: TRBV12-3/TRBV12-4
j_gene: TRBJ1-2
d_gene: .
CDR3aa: CASSPTGSNYGYTF
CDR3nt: TGTGCCAGCAGTCCTACAGGCTCTAACTATGGCTACACCTTC

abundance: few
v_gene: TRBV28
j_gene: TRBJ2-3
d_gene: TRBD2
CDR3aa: CASSYPSGGVIYTQYF
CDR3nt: TGTGCCAGCAGTTATCCTAGCGGGGGGGTTATCTATACGCAGTATTTT

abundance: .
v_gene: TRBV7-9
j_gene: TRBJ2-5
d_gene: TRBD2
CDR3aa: CASSHLAGARQETQYF
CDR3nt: TGTGCCAGCAGCCACCTAGCGGGGGCAAGACAAGAGACCCAGTACTTC

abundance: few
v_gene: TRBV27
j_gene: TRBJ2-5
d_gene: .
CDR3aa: CASSHTQETQYF
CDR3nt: TGTGCCAGCAGTCACACCCAAGAGACCCAGTACTTC

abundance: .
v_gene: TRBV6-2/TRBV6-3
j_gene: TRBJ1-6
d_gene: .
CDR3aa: CASIKREDRKNSPLHF
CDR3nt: TGTGCCAGCATTAAACGGGAGGACAGAAAGAATTCACCCCTCCACTTT

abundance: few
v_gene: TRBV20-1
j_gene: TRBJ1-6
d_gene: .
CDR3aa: CSARVSGSSYNSPLHF
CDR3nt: TGCAGTGCTAGAGTCTCAGGGAGCTCCTATAATTCACCCCTCCACTTT

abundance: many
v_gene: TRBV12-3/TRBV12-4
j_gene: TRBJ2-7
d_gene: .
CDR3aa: CASSSNQEEQYF
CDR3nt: TGTGCCAGCAGTTCGAACCAGGAGGAGCAGTACTTC

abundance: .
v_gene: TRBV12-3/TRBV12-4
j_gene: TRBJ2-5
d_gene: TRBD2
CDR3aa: CASSYGGALIETQYF
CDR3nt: TGTGCCAGCAGTTACGGGGGGGCTCTGATAGAGACCCAGTACTTC

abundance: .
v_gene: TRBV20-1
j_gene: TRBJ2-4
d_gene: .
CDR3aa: CSARGILAKNIQYF
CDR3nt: TGCAGTGCTAGGGGCATCCTAGCCAAAAACATTCAGTACTTC

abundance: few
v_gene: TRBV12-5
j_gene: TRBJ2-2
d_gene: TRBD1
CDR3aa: CASGFSSGGAVTGELFF
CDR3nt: TGTGCTAGTGGTTTTTCCTCAGGGGGCGCGGTCACCGGGGAGCTGTTTTTT